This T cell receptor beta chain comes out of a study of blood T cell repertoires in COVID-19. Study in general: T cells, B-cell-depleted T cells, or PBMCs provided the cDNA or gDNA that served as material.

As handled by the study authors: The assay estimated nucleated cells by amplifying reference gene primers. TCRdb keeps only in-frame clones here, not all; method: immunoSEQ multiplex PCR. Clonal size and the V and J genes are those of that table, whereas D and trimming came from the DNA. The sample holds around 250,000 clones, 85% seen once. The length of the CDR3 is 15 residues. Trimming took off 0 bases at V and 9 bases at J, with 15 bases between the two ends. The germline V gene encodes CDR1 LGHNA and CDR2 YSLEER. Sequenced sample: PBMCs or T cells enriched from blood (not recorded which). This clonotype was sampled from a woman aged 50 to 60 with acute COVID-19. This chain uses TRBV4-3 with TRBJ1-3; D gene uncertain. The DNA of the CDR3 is TGCGCCAGCAGCCAAGAACGCTGGATGAGAGGCACCATATATTTT. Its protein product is CASSQERWMRGTIYF.